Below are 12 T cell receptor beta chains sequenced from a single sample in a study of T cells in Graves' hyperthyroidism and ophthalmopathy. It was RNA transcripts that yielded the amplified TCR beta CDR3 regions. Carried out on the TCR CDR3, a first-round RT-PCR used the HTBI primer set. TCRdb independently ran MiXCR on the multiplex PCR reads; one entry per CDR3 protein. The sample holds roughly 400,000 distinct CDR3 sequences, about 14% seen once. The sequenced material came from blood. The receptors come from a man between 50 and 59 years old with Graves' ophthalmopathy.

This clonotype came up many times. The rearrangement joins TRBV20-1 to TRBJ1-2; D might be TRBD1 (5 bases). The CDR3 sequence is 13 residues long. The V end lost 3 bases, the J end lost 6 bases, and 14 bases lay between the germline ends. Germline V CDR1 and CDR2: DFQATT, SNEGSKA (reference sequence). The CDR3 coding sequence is TGCAGTGCTAGCTCCGGGGGAGGGGATGGCTACACCTTC. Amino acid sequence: CSASSGGGDGYTF.

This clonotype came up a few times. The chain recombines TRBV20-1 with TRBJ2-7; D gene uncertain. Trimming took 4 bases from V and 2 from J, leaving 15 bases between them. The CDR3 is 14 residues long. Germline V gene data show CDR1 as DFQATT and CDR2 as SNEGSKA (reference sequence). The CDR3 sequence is CSAISGEGPYEQYF. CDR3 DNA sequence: TGCAGTGCTATTTCAGGAGAAGGTCCCTACGAGCAGTACTTC.

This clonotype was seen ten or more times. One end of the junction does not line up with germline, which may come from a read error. This chain's CDR3 is CASSLGLAGTEQFF. The CDR3, as DNA: TGTGCTAGCAGCTTAGGATTAGCGGGAACTGAGCAGTTCTTC. The chain employs TRBV7-7 and TRBJ2-1, with TRBD2 identical over 8 bases. The CDR3 is 14 residues long. CDR1 SSHAT and CDR2 FNYEAQ come from the germline V gene (reference sequence).

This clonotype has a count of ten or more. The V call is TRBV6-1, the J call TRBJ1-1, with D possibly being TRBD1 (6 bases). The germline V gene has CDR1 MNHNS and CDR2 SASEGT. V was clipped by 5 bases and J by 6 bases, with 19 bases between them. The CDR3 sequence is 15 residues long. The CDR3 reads CASSSHRAGAPEAFF. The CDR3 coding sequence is TGTGCCAGCAGTTCCCACAGGGCGGGGGCCCCTGAAGCTTTCTTT.

For the CDR3, the DNA is TGTGCTAGTGGTTTTGCGGGGGGAGGACGGGCCTACAATGAGCAGTTCTTC. It specifies CASGFAGGGRAYNEQFF. The chain recombines TRBV12-5 with TRBJ2-1, with TRBD2 matching over 8 bases. CDR1 is LGHNT, CDR2 FRNRAP, per germline. The CDR3 consists of 17 residues. The junction had 9 bases not matched to a gene; V was cut back by 3 bases and J by 2 bases.

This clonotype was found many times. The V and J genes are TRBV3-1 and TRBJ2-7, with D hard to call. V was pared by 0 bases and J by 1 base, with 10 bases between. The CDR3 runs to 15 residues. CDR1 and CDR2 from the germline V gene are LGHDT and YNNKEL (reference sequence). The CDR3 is CASSQEIVGSYEQYF. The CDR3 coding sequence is TGTGCCAGCAGCCAAGAAATAGTGGGGTCCTACGAGCAGTACTTC.

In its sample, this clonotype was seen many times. CDR3 nucleotides: TGTGCCAGCTCACCACTAATCTCACAGGGCAATGAGCAGTTCTTC. Amino acid sequence: CASSPLISQGNEQFF. This chain uses TRBV18 with TRBJ2-1; TRBD1 is a possible D gene (6 bases). The ends were cut back, 1 base at V and 6 bases at J, with 13 bases in the middle. Germline CDR1 KGHSH, CDR2 LQKENI. The CDR3 runs 15 residues.

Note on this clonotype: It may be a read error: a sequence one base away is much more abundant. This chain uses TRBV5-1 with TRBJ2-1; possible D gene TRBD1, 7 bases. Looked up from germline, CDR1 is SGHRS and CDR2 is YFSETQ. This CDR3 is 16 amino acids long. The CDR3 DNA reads TGCGTCAGCAGCTTGCCCGGATCAGGGGGGAGCAATGAGCAGTTCTTC. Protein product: CVSSLPGSGGSNEQFF.

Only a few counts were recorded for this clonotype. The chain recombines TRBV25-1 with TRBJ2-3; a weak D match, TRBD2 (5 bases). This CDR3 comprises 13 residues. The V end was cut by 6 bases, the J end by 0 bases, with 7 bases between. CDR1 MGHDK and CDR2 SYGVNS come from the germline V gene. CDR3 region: CASRRRSTDTQYF. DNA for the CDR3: TGTGCCAGCAGGAGGAGGAGCACAGATACGCAGTATTTT.

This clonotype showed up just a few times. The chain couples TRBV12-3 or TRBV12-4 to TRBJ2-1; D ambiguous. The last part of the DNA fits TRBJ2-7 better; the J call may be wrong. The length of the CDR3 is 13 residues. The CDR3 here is CASRTDEYNEQYF. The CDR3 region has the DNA TGTGCCAGCAGAACGGACGAGTACAATGAGCAGTACTTC.

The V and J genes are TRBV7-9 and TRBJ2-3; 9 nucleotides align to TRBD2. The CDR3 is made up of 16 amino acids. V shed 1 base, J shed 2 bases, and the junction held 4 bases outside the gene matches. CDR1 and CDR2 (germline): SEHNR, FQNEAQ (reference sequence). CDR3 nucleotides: TGTGCCAGCAGCTTAGGGAGCGGGAGGAACACAGATACGCAGTATTTT. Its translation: CASSLGSGRNTDTQYF.

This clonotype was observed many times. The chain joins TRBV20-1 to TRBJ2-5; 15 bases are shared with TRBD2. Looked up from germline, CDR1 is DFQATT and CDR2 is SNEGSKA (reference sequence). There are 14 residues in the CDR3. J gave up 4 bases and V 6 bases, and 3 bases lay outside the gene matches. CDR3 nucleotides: TGCAGTGCAACGGGACTAGCGGGAGGAGAGACCCAGTACTTC. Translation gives CSATGLAGGETQYF.